The sequence of this TCR beta chain was determined in a study of OX40 agonist ivuxolimab in advanced cancers. Clones were read by immunoSEQ multiplex PCR, and TCRdb kept only the in-frame ones, dropping some. The data contain more than 75,000 clones, roughly 85% of them singletons. The sample was CD4+ or CD8+ T cells sorted from blood, taken in a trial of the OX40 agonist ivuxolimab. The TCR comes from an adult with an advanced solid tumor such as melanoma, head and neck, liver or kidney cancer.

In DNA, the CDR3 is TGTGCCAGCAGTGAGGTTTGGGACAGGGGGCTCTACGAGCAGTACTTC. Protein product: CASSEVWDRGLYEQYF. The V and J genes are TRBV6-1 and TRBJ2-7; TRBD1 matches at 12 bases. The trim removed 3 bases at V and 3 bases at J, leaving 6 bases unmatched. In germline, CDR1 is MNHNS, CDR2 SASEGT. CDR3 size: 16 residues.